This TCR beta chain is from a study of CD8 T cells in Susac syndrome. This clonotype was detected only once. The CDR3 has 14 amino acids. From germline, CDR1 is SGHDT and CDR2 YYEEEE. Trimming shortened V by 2 bases and J by 5 bases, and 13 bases separated the two germline ends. CD8+ and CD4+ blood T cells underwent TCR beta sequencing. The TEMRA cells underwent FACS enrichment, while the CD8+ and CD4+ T cells underwent negative isolation. The RNA input was roughly 0.45 to 1 ug, and it was reverse transcribed with random hexamers. The authors amplified TCR beta CDR3 across 54 Vbeta and 13 Jbeta using immunoSEQ multiplex PCR. TCRdb passed the immunoSEQ multiplex PCR reads through MiXCR, listing each CDR3 protein once. The table records approximately 210,000 distinct CDR3 sequences, 95% of them present only once.

Sequencing was performed on CD4+ T cells from PBMCs. The clonotype was recovered from a human donor with multiple sclerosis. The chain uses TRBV5-6 and TRBJ2-5, with D perhaps being TRBD1 or TRBD2 (6 bases each). The chain's CDR3 is CASSFGGGLETQYF. The CDR3 DNA is TGTGCCAGCAGCTTTGGAGGGGGGCTTGAGACCCAGTACTTC.